This T cell receptor beta chain was found in a study of cytomegalovirus exposure and HLA in healthy donors. Study findings and constraints: Specificity of three CMV-associated chains for CMV antigens was verified in vitro. Accurate predictions that matched the HLA-A and HLA-B alleles of most subjects were reportedly made from TCR beta sequences. V- and J-gene trimming in TCR beta was tied to a missense DCLRE1C variant by an analysis performed later.

This CDR3 is built from 15 residues. Trimming at V came to 2 bases and at J to 1 base, leaving 4 bases not matched to a gene. CDR1 and CDR2 (germline): MNHNS, SASEGT. With respect to this clone: What it recognizes is unknown.

This donor's CMV serostatus is unrecorded. The PCR made use of 60 Vbeta and 13 Jbeta primers. Generated by immunoSEQ multiplex PCR, the TCRdb table keeps only in-frame clones and is missing some. This sample has some 150,000 clones, with more than 75% found just once. Sequenced material: PBMCs. The rearrangement uses TRBV6-1 and TRBJ1-1; 7 positions match TRBD1. This clonotype was sampled from a human donor in good health. CDR3 in DNA: TGTGCCAGCAGTGAACCCCGGGACAGGAACACTGAAGCTTTCTTT. Translation gives CASSEPRDRNTEAFF.